Presented here are 24 T cell receptor beta chains from one specimen sequenced in a study of T cell repertoires in cytomegalovirus infection. No antigen has been assigned to these receptors. In TCRdb, the reads were re-called with MiXCR into one record per CDR3 protein. The table has some 800,000 distinct CDR3 sequences, roughly 33% seen once. Sample: cultured CD8+ T cells from PBMCs, taken from culture after CMV antigen stimulation. Every receptor here comes from a human donor in good health (CMV status not recorded). Some clones in this sample may be carry-over from other donors' samples.

The rearrangement links TRBV7-9 to TRBJ1-4; unclear D gene. The CDR3 totals 14 residues. Trimming pared 4 bases from V and 3 bases from J, leaving 9 bases between. Germline V gene lookup returns CDR1 SEHNR and CDR2 FQNEAQ (reference sequence). In nucleotides, the CDR3 is TGTGCCAGCAGCTCTGAAAGGGCTAATGAAAAACTGTTTTTT. It specifies CASSSERANEKLFF.

The gene calls are TRBV27 and TRBJ2-2; no clear D gene. The CDR3 extends over 12 amino acids. V was pared by 8 bases and J by 5 bases, with 9 bases between. Germline CDR1 reads MNHEY; CDR2 reads SMNVEV (reference sequence). The CDR3 protein is CASQKETGELFF. CDR3 nucleotides: TGTGCCAGCCAAAAAGAAACCGGGGAGCTGTTTTTT.

This clonotype was detected once. The chain links TRBV6-6 to TRBJ2-5; the D gene is possibly TRBD1 (5 bases). Germline-derived CDR1 and CDR2 are MNHNY and SVGAGI (reference sequence). Trimming stripped 9 bases from V and 1 base from J, with 12 bases between. CDR3 length: 13 residues. The CDR3 protein is CASWTRLQETQYF. The CDR3 region has the DNA TGTGCCAGTTGGACAAGACTCCAAGAGACCCAGTACTTC.

There are many counts of this clonotype. This chain uses TRBV6-1 with TRBJ2-1; 9 positions match TRBD1. The V segment lost 5 bases and the J segment 5 bases; nucleotides outside the gene matches: 10. Germline assignment: CDR1 MNHNS and CDR2 SASEGT. The CDR3 is 16 amino acids. CDR3 residues: CASSPQRDRVDNEQFF. CDR3 coding DNA: TGTGCCAGCAGTCCCCAAAGGGACAGGGTGGACAATGAGCAGTTCTTC.

V and J are TRBV5-4 and TRBJ2-5; D is perhaps TRBD2 (5 bases). V dropped 0 bases and J dropped 2 bases, with 8 bases sitting between them. Germline V gene data show CDR1 as SGHNT and CDR2 as YYREEE (reference sequence). The CDR3 consists of 14 residues. The DNA for the CDR3 is TGTGCCAGCAGCTTGGCCGGGGAACAAGAGACCCAGTACTTC. Protein sequence: CASSLAGEQETQYF.

The chain is built from TRBV4-3 and TRBJ1-1; no reliable D call. The CDR3 consists of 16 residues. The V gene's germline CDR1 is LGHNA and CDR2 YSLEER. V lost 0 bases to trimming and J lost 3 bases, with 14 bases between them. CDR3 DNA sequence: TGCGCCAGCAGCCAAGATTCGGTGGGTACCGACACTGAAGCTTTCTTT. Translated, it gives CASSQDSVGTDTEAFF.

A few counts support this clonotype. V is TRBV27 and J is TRBJ1-1; D is perhaps TRBD1 (6 bases). The germline gives CDR1 MNHEY, CDR2 SMNVEV (reference sequence). Trimming left V 8 bases short and J 7 bases short, with 23 bases between. CDR3 length equals 15 residues. The CDR3 DNA reads as TGTGCCAGCCAGCCCTTCGGGGGCCGAGGGTTTGAAGCTTTCTTT. Translation: CASQPFGGRGFEAFF.

Ten or more counts support this clonotype. J is TRBJ2-5 and V is TRBV6-5; 7 positions match TRBD1. Germline loops: CDR1 MNHEY, CDR2 SVGAGI. V lost 5 bases, J lost 9 bases, and 3 bases stayed unmatched. The CDR3 has 11 residues. The CDR3: CASSTTGAQYF. For the CDR3, the DNA is TGTGCCAGCAGTACTACAGGGGCCCAGTACTTC.

This clonotype appeared a few times. The chain recombines TRBV6-2 or TRBV6-3 with TRBJ2-1, with 8 bases that match TRBD1. The CDR3 extends over 16 amino acids. Looked up from germline, CDR1 is MNHEY and CDR2 is SVGEGT. With V trimmed by 0 bases and J by 4 bases, 5 bases remained unmatched. CDR3 amino acids: CASSYSWTGRYNEQFF. The CDR3 DNA reads as TGTGCCAGCAGTTACTCTTGGACAGGGCGATACAATGAGCAGTTCTTC.

This chain links TRBV27 with TRBJ1-1; 10 bases align to TRBD1. The CDR3 contains 16 residues. Germline CDR1 is MNHEY and CDR2 is SMNVEV (reference sequence). V dropped 5 bases and J dropped 4; count of bases not matched to a gene: 10. The CDR3 DNA is TGTGCCAGCAGTCCCGGACAGGGGGTTTGGGTCACTGAAGCTTTCTTT. Residues: CASSPGQGVWVTEAFF.

The J gene is TRBJ1-1, the V gene TRBV29-1; tentatively, D is TRBD1 (6 bases). The CDR3 is 10 residues long. V was trimmed by 4 bases and J by 11 bases, leaving 11 bases between them. The germline gives CDR1 SQVTM, CDR2 ANQGSEA. The CDR3 nucleotides read TGCAGCGTTGGGACAGTCCAGGCTTTCTTT. This gives the protein CSVGTVQAFF.

This chain uses TRBV7-3 with TRBJ2-5, with no clear D. V lost 4 bases and J lost 5, with 11 bases in between. From germline, CDR1 is SGHTA and CDR2 FQGTGA. The CDR3 sequence is 13 residues long. The CDR3 DNA follows: TGTGCCAGCAGCTCATATCCCGAGGAGACCCAGTACTTC. It specifies CASSSYPEETQYF.

There are a few counts of this clonotype. The V and J genes are TRBV7-6 and TRBJ2-7; D is unresolved. Germline V CDR1 and CDR2: SGHVS, FNYEAQ. V was pared by 6 bases and J by 6 bases, with 12 bases between. CDR3 length: 12 residues. CDR3 sequence: CASRGFPGEQYF. CDR3 DNA: TGTGCCAGCAGGGGGTTTCCGGGCGAGCAGTACTTC. The entire variable domain, with the rest obtained from reference TRBV7-6 and TRBJ2-7, is as follows: GAGVSQSPRYKVTKRGQDVALRCDPISGHVSLYWYRQALGQGPEFLTYFNYEAQQDKSGLPNDRFSAERPEGSISTLTIQRTEQRDSAMYRCASRGFPGEQYFGPGTRLTVT.

The gene calls are TRBV29-1 and TRBJ2-7, with a tentative D call TRBD1 (5 bases). Per germline, CDR1 SQVTM and CDR2 ANQGSEA. Trimming shortened V by 5 bases and J by 7 bases, and 9 bases separated the two germline ends. The CDR3 consists of 10 residues. The CDR3 DNA is TGCAGCGTTTTGGCAGGGGAGCAGTACTTC. It yields the protein CSVLAGEQYF.

V is TRBV5-1 and J is TRBJ2-7, with D tentatively TRBD1 (6 bases). The length of the CDR3 is 14 residues. The V and J ends lost 4 bases and 6 bases respectively, with 17 bases between them. The V gene's germline CDR1 is SGHRS and CDR2 YFSETQ. The CDR3 DNA sequence: TGCGCCAGCAGCGGGGACAACTACCCGGGCGAGCAGTACTTC. Its protein product is CASSGDNYPGEQYF.

In this sample, this clonotype turned up a few times. The J gene is TRBJ1-2, the V gene TRBV12-3 or TRBV12-4; D not certain. There are 16 residues in the CDR3. Trimming took off 3 bases at V and 2 bases at J, with 16 bases between the two ends. CDR3 amino acids: CASSFDPAPKNYGYTF. DNA for the CDR3: TGTGCCAGCAGTTTCGACCCGGCTCCCAAAAACTATGGCTACACCTTC.

This clonotype was observed a handful of times. The chain links TRBV4-1 to TRBJ1-1; D unclear. Germline CDR1 is MGHRA and CDR2 is YSYEKL. V lost 8 bases to trimming and J lost 0 bases, with 7 bases between them. The CDR3 extends over 12 amino acids. The CDR3 DNA is TGCGCCAGCCATGGGATGAACACTGAAGCTTTCTTT. Protein sequence: CASHGMNTEAFF.

This chain connects TRBV27 to TRBJ2-7; D is ambiguous. With 2 bases removed from V and 2 bases from J, the gap between germline ends came to 7 bases. CDR3 size: 13 residues. Germline assignment: CDR1 MNHEY and CDR2 SMNVEV (reference sequence). The CDR3 bases are TGTGCCAGCAGTTTAATGGGCCCCTACGAGCAGTACTTC. It yields the protein CASSLMGPYEQYF.

The V call is TRBV4-1, the J call TRBJ2-7; unclear D gene. The germline V and J ends were trimmed by 0 bases and 0 bases, with 21 bases remaining between them. The CDR3 runs to 19 residues. Germline lookup yields CDR1 MGHRA and CDR2 YSYEKL. In nucleotides, the CDR3 is TGCGCCAGCAGCCAAGAAGACTTGGCGGTGGCAGATTTCTCCTACGAGCAGTACTTC. This translates into CASSQEDLAVADFSYEQYF.

V usage is TRBV19 and J usage is TRBJ1-1; D unclear. CDR3 length: 12 residues. Per germline, CDR1 LNHDA and CDR2 SQIVND (reference sequence). V gave up 5 bases and J gave up 6 bases, with 10 bases separating them. This CDR3 reads CASSASGAEAFF. The DNA for the CDR3 is TGTGCCAGTAGTGCATCCGGGGCTGAAGCTTTCTTT.

This clonotype has a handful of counts. The genes are TRBV19 and TRBJ2-3; the D is unclear. The germline V and J ends were trimmed by 2 bases and 4 bases, with 13 bases remaining between them. Germline V gives CDR1 LNHDA, CDR2 SQIVND (reference sequence). The CDR3 has 15 residues. CDR3 in DNA: TGTGCCAGTAGTATAACCGACGAGGTCCCAGATACGCAGTATTTT. The encoded protein is CASSITDEVPDTQYF.

This clonotype was counted once. This chain joins TRBV6-2 or TRBV6-3 and TRBJ2-7; no clear D gene. V lost 2 bases and J lost 2, with 13 bases in between. This CDR3 spans 15 amino acids. The germline gives CDR1 MNHEY, CDR2 SVGEGT. CDR3 in DNA: TGTGCCAGCAGTTACGGCCCGCAGGATGCCTACGAGCAGTACTTC. Amino acids: CASSYGPQDAYEQYF.

This clonotype was detected only a few times. This rearrangement joins TRBV7-9 to TRBJ1-2, with no clear D. Germline V gene data show CDR1 as SEHNR and CDR2 as FQNEAQ (reference sequence). The CDR3 is made up of 15 amino acids. V lost 0 bases and J lost 4, with 12 bases in between. DNA of the CDR3: TGTGCCAGCAGCTTAGCCCGGGCTTTTCCCTATGGCTACACCTTC. Its translation is CASSLARAFPYGYTF.

The chain couples TRBV6-6 to TRBJ2-7; D ambiguous. This CDR3 spans 11 amino acids. With 0 bases removed from V and 8 bases from J, the gap between germline ends came to 5 bases. CDR1 is MNHNY and CDR2 is SVGAGI in the germline V gene (reference sequence). The CDR3: CASSYSGKQYV. The CDR3 coding sequence is TGTGCCAGCAGTTACTCCGGCAAGCAGTACGTC.